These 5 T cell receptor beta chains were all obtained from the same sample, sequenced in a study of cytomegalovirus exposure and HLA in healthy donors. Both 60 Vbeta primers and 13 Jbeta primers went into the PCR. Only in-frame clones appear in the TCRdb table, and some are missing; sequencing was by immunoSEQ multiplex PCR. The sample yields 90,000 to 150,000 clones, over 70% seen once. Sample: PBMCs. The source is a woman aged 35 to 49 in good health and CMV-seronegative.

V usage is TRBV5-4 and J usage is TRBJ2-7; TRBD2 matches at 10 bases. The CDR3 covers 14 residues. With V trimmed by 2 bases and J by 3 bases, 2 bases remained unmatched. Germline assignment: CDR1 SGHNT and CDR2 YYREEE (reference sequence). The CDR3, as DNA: TGTGCCAGCAGCTTCGGACTAGCGGACTACGAGCAGTACTTC. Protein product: CASSFGLADYEQYF. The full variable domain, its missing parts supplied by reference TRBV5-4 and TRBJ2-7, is ETGVTQSPTHLIKTRGQQVTLRCSSQSGHNTVSWYQQALGQGPQFIFQYYREEENGRGNFPPRFSGLQFPNYSSELNVNALELDDSALYLCASSFGLADYEQYFGPGTRLTVT.

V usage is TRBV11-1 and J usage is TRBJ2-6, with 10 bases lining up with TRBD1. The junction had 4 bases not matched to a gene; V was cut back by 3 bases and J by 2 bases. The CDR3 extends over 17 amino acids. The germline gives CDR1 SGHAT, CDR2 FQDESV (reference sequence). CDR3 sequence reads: CASSFGQGVAGANVLTF. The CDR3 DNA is TGTGCCAGCAGCTTTGGACAGGGGGTTGCTGGGGCCAACGTCCTGACTTTC. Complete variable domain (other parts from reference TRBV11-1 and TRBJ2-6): EAEVAQSPRYKITEKSQAVAFWCDPISGHATLYWYRQILGQGPELLVQFQDESVVDDSQLPKDRFSAERLKGVDSTLKIQPAELGDSAMYLCASSFGQGVAGANVLTFGAGSRLTVL.

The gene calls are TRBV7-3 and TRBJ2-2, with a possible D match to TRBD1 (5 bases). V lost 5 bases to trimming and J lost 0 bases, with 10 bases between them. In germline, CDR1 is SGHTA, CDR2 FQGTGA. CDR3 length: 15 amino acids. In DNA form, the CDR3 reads TGTGCCAGCAGCGTACAGGCAACGAACACCGGGGAGCTGTTTTTT. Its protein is CASSVQATNTGELFF.

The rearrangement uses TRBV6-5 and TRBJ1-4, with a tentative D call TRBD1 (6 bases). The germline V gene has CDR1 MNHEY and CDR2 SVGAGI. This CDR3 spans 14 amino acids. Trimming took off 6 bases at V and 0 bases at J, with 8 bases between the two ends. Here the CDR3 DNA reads TGTGCCAGCAGGAGGACAGCAACTAATGAAAAACTGTTTTTT. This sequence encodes CASRRTATNEKLFF.

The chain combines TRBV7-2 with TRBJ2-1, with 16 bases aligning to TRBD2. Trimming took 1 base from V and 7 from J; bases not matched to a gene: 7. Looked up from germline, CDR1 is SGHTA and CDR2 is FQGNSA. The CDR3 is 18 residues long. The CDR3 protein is CASSLVAGTSGRANEQFF. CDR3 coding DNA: TGTGCCAGCAGCTTAGTAGCGGGGACTAGCGGGAGGGCAAATGAGCAGTTCTTC. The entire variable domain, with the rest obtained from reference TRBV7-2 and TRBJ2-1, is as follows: GAGVSQSPSNKVTEKGKDVELRCDPISGHTALYWYRQSLGQGLEFLIYFQGNSAPDKSGLPSDRFSAERTGGSVSTLTIQRTQQEDSAVYLCASSLVAGTSGRANEQFFGPGTRLTVL.